This TCR beta chain was observed in a study of response to subunit inactivated influenza vaccine. CDR3 length equals 15 residues. Trimming left V 3 bases short and J 2 bases short, with 11 bases between. The table lists this clonotype with a few counts. One entry per CDR3 protein results from TCRdb running MiXCR on the RT-PCR reads. The data show about 530,000 distinct CDR3 sequences, 13% seen once. The input for sequencing was PBMCs from blood, taken about 6 weeks after vaccination. This sequence joins TRBV12-3 or TRBV12-4 and TRBJ1-5; no firm D call. The sequence derives from a man aged 50 to 60 who received an inactivated influenza vaccine. The DNA of the CDR3 is TGTGCCAGCAGTTTCGGCTCAGGAGGCAATCAGCCCCAGCATTTT. Protein: CASSFGSGGNQPQHF.